The 4 T cell receptor beta chains listed next were all sequenced from one sample in a study of blood T cells in healthy people across ages. Primed by a sample-barcoded 5' primer and a J-beta primer mix, a second PCR proceeded for about 6 to 12 cycles. TCRdb re-called the 5' RACE reads with MiXCR, one entry per CDR3 protein. The sample carries over 1,500,000 distinct CDR3 sequences, approximately 39% recorded once. Sequenced sample: blood. These receptors originate from a human donor in good health.

This chain connects TRBV20-1 to TRBJ2-3; 9 bases agree with TRBD1. The CDR3 extends over 14 amino acids. Germline-derived CDR1 and CDR2 are DFQATT and SNEGSKA (reference sequence). V lost 5 bases, J lost 0 bases, and 3 bases stayed unmatched. The CDR3 DNA is TGCAGTGCTTGCGACAGGGGGAGCACAGATACGCAGTATTTT. Translating it yields CSACDRGSTDTQYF.

This clonotype turned up a few times. The chain links TRBV20-1 to TRBJ2-1; 10 bases are a match to TRBD2. Losses at the gene ends were 1 base for V and 5 bases for J; bases not matched to a gene: 5. CDR1 DFQATT and CDR2 SNEGSKA come from the germline V gene (reference sequence). This CDR3 has 15 residues. The CDR3 here is CSARVVAGGNNEQFF. The CDR3 nucleotides read TGCAGTGCTAGAGTAGTAGCGGGGGGCAACAATGAGCAGTTCTTC.

Notes on this clonotype: A single base separates this from a much larger clone, so it may be a read error. This rearrangement joins TRBV28 to TRBJ2-4; the D is unclear. Trimming pared 5 bases from V and 0 bases from J, leaving 14 bases between. CDR3 length: 16 residues. Germline CDR1 reads MDHEN; CDR2 reads SYDVKM. CDR3 in amino acids: CASSLTEAIAKNIQYF. The CDR3 region has the DNA TGTGCCAGCAGTCTTACAGAGGCGATAGCCAAAAACATTCAGTACTTC.

This chain joins TRBV4-3 and TRBJ2-4, with D perhaps TRBD1 (5 bases). V was trimmed by 0 bases and J by 13 bases, leaving 16 bases between them. CDR1 is LGHNA, CDR2 YSLEER, per germline. The CDR3 contains 14 residues. The CDR3 loop is CASSQDRSQGQQYF. Here the CDR3 DNA reads TGCGCCAGCAGCCAAGATCGGAGTCAGGGCCAGCAGTACTTC.